This is a list of T cell receptor beta chains from one sample in a study of response to subunit inactivated influenza vaccine. TCRdb re-analysed the RT-PCR reads in MiXCR, keeping a single row per CDR3 protein. This table has about 650,000 distinct CDR3 sequences, 15% to 19% appearing once. The sequences come from PBMCs from blood, collected approximately 13 days after vaccination. These receptors all come from a man in his forties or fifties who received an inactivated influenza vaccine. The CDR3 runs from the conserved cysteine through the conserved F or W. A D gene is named only where the DNA matches it firmly.

CDR3aa	j_gene	v_gene	d_gene
CASSQARDSPLHF	TRBJ1-6	TRBV7-9	.
CSARVQGDHEQYF	TRBJ2-7	TRBV20-1	.
CASSLSSGIDNEQFF	TRBJ2-1	TRBV7-9	TRBD2
CASSPGTKYGYTF	TRBJ1-2	TRBV6-1	.
CASSLSRVESPLHF	TRBJ1-6	TRBV12-3/TRBV12-4	.
CASSSLTQGSNQPQHF	TRBJ1-5	TRBV28	.
CASSLWTGDQPQHF	TRBJ1-5	TRBV5-5	TRBD1
CASSQEGQCDTQYF	TRBJ2-3	TRBV4-3	TRBD1
CASTPGLGAFGELFF	TRBJ2-2	TRBV12-3/TRBV12-4	TRBD2
CASSLEPQGPGTGELFF	TRBJ2-2	TRBV7-6	.
CASSPLDSTYEQYF	TRBJ2-7	TRBV5-6	.
CASSLVRGLNTEAFF	TRBJ1-1	TRBV7-6	.
CASSPGGGELFF	TRBJ2-2	TRBV3-1	.
CSVVLPGDYGYTF	TRBJ1-2	TRBV29-1	.
CASSGSLYPHF	TRBJ2-5	TRBV11-2	.
CSPSMAEAFF	TRBJ1-1	TRBV29-1	.
CASSTQDSPLHF	TRBJ1-6	TRBV7-9	.
CASSHGRGELFF	TRBJ2-2	TRBV6-2/TRBV6-3	.
CSAREGDPDRDEQYF	TRBJ2-7	TRBV20-1	.
CASSLATAADTQYF	TRBJ2-3	TRBV5-1	.
CASSPRDTYEQYF	TRBJ2-7	TRBV6-1	.
CASSLSVVNKQFF	TRBJ2-1	TRBV11-2	.
CASSYSGGHGYTF	TRBJ1-2	TRBV6-5	.
CAIRDREDQPQHF	TRBJ1-5	TRBV10-3	TRBD1
CASSYSVDTQYF	TRBJ2-3	TRBV6-6	.
CSAKVAGDNSPLHF	TRBJ1-6	TRBV20-1	.
CASRRGQGGDEQFF	TRBJ2-1	TRBV6-1	TRBD1
CSATRGSVRDTQYF	TRBJ2-3	TRBV20-1	.
CASSGGQFNSPLHF	TRBJ1-6	TRBV7-9	TRBD1
CASKPGTWTYEQYF	TRBJ2-7	TRBV5-1	.
CASSKQGSEQFF	TRBJ2-1	TRBV16	.
CASSSKGTRSSGNTIYF	TRBJ1-3	TRBV7-2	.
CSVEDEGGGYHEQYF	TRBJ2-7	TRBV29-1	.
CAGGTPGGEQYF	TRBJ2-7	TRBV30	.
CASHKGGLAGEETQYF	TRBJ2-5	TRBV21-1	.
CAISEWQGDSPLHF	TRBJ1-6	TRBV10-3	.
CASSSRALGAIDTQYF	TRBJ2-3	TRBV12-3/TRBV12-4	.
CASRGDSPYYGYTF	TRBJ1-2	TRBV6-4	TRBD1
CASSLQGIDTGELFF	TRBJ2-2	TRBV2	.
CSATRISAGVSYNEQFF	TRBJ2-1	TRBV20-1	TRBD2
CASSYETSLGPYNEQFF	TRBJ2-1	TRBV11-1	TRBD2
CAISQGGQKTQYF	TRBJ2-5	TRBV10-3	.
CASSLRASVKYNEQFF	TRBJ2-1	TRBV5-1	.
CASRLRTRPEAFF	TRBJ1-1	TRBV6-1	.
CASSLVTRFSYEQYF	TRBJ2-7	TRBV5-1	.
CASSLNGGGRTDTQYF	TRBJ2-3	TRBV7-2	TRBD2
CAIRGELGEQYF	TRBJ2-7	TRBV10-3	.
CSVAQGNDRYGPGPDTQYF	TRBJ2-3	TRBV29-1	.
CASSLDPRRGLADTQYF	TRBJ2-3	TRBV5-1	.
CASSSRDRGSEQFF	TRBJ2-1	TRBV12-3/TRBV12-4	TRBD1
CASSLSGLMLDIQYF	TRBJ2-4	TRBV12-3/TRBV12-4	.
CSASAVLSGSSYNEQFF	TRBJ2-1	TRBV20-1	.